The present T cell receptor beta chain was sequenced within a study of T cell repertoires in cytomegalovirus infection. Study as a whole: CMV infection together with matching HLA type was indicated by public TCR beta signatures. Overall study findings and caveats: Ex vivo, HLA-C-restricted CMV-specific TCR beta clonotypes prevailed over the rest of the response. CMV carriers having the relevant HLA were flagged by cumulative public TCR beta family frequency.

The table lists this clonotype with a few counts. What it recognizes is unknown. A read error may produce the germline difference seen at one junction end. Using its own MiXCR run on the reads, TCRdb lists one record per CDR3 protein. Altogether approximately 500,000 distinct CDR3 sequences are present, 16% being singletons, with the ten largest covering more than 20%. This CDR3 is built from 14 residues. Germline V lookup: CDR1 MGHRA, CDR2 YSYEKL. Sequencing was performed on CD8+ T cells from PBMCs. The rearrangement joins TRBV4-1 to TRBJ1-3, with a weak D call TRBD1 (5 bases). This sequence originates from a human donor in good health (CMV status not recorded). Some clones in this sample may be carry-over from other donors' samples. The CDR3 sequence is CASNQRDYGDTIYF. DNA of the CDR3: TGCGCCAGCAACCAAAGGGACTATGGCGACACCATATATTTT.